This T cell receptor beta chain was observed in a study of CD8+ T cells in alopecia areata. Per germline, CDR1 SGHRS and CDR2 YFSETQ. The CDR3 runs 17 residues. The V gene end was trimmed by 3 bases and the J gene end by 5 bases; junction bases not matched to a gene: 9. Reverse transcribed after extraction, RNA yielded cDNA as the sequencing template. The method was immunoSEQ multiplex PCR; TCRdb's version includes in-frame clones alone and lacks a portion of them. The sample lists about 100,000 clones, 55% to 60% occurring once. The chain couples TRBV5-1 to TRBJ2-5; 14 bases map to TRBD2. This sequence was found in a human donor with alopecia areata. Material: NKG2D-low CD8+ T cells sorted from blood. The CDR3 loop is CASSSPGTSGSWETQYF. The CDR3 coding sequence is TGCGCCAGCAGCTCCCCCGGGACTAGCGGGAGTTGGGAGACCCAGTACTTC.